This TCR beta chain appears in the sequencing data of a study of blood T cell repertoires in COVID-19. TCRdb keeps only in-frame clones here, not all; method: immunoSEQ multiplex PCR. This table holds about 310,000 clones, around nine tenths found once. V lost 5 bases and J lost 4; bases outside the gene matches: 10. Germline CDR1 and CDR2: SGHAT and FQDESV (reference sequence). This CDR3 is 16 amino acids long. The V and J genes are TRBV11-1 and TRBJ2-3; 9 positions match TRBD2. This clonotype was obtained from a man in his fifties or sixties with active or convalescent COVID-19. Sequencing was done on a sample of peripheral blood. The CDR3 DNA sequence: TGTGCCAGCAGCCCCGGGTTGACTAGCGGTGCAGATACGCAGTATTTT. As protein: CASSPGLTSGADTQYF.